A single sample gave rise to the 2 T cell receptor beta chains below, sequenced in a study of blood T cell repertoires in COVID-19. Generated by immunoSEQ multiplex PCR, the TCRdb table keeps only in-frame clones and is missing some. The repertoire includes more than 150,000 clones, 70% to 85% of them detected once, and approximately 10% sits in the top ten. Material: peripheral blood. The receptors were gathered from a woman between 50 and 59 years old with acute or convalescent COVID-19.

This chain uses TRBV10-1 with TRBJ2-7, with 8 positions matching TRBD1. Germline loops: CDR1 WNHNN, CDR2 SYGVQD (reference sequence). This CDR3 is 13 amino acids long. V shed 5 bases, J shed 3 bases, and the junction held 3 bases outside the gene matches. The CDR3 is CASSSGQDYEQYF. The CDR3 nucleotides read TGCGCCAGCAGTTCGGGACAGGACTACGAGCAGTACTTC.

The chain recombines TRBV18 with TRBJ1-6, with 11 bases fitting TRBD1. Germline CDR1 reads KGHSH; CDR2 reads LQKENI. This CDR3 comprises 17 residues. V shed 2 bases and J 9 bases; nucleotides not matched to a gene: 9. Written as DNA, the CDR3 is TGTGCCAGCTCACCATTGAGGTTCGGACAGGGGGCTTCACCCCTCCACTTT. Translated: CASSPLRFGQGASPLHF.